What follows describes a single TCR beta chain. Its antigen is still unknown. No infections or other immune events were documented during collection. The assay was immunoSEQ multiplex PCR, and TCRdb's table has in-frame clones only and misses some. The table has 55,000 to 60,000 clones, approximately 89% seen once. The data derive from a study of identifying expanded T cells in peripheral blood. Points from the study as a whole: Differentially abundant clones: about 1.1 between replicates, approximately 16 at approximately two weeks, approximately 18 at four. Roughly two-week clone count variance significantly increased as total template count grew.

The CDR3 has 16 residues. Per germline, CDR1 GTSNPN and CDR2 SVGIG (reference sequence). Losses at the gene ends were 4 bases for V and 7 bases for J; bases not matched to a gene: 14. The clonotype originates from a person aged 18 to 75 in good health. Sequenced input: blood. The rearrangement joins TRBV30 to TRBJ2-1; TRBD2 agrees at 9 bases. The CDR3 bases are TGTGCCTGGACCAAAGCTGGCGGGGGGGCACGGAATGAGCAGTTCTTC. It codes for CAWTKAGGGARNEQFF.